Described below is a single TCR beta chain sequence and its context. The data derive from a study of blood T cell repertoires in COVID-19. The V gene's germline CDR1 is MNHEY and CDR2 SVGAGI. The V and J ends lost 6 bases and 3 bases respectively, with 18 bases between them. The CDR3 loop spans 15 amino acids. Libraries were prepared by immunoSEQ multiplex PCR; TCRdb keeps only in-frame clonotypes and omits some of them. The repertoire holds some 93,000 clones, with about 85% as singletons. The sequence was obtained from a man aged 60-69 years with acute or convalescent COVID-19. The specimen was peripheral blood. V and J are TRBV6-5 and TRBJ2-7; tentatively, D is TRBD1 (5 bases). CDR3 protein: CASSPRAYPNYEQYF. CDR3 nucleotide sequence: TGTGCCAGCAGCCCCAGGGCCTACCCGAACTACGAGCAGTACTTC.